These T cell receptor beta chains were read from a single sample in a study of CD8 T cells in ankylosing spondylitis. TCRdb ran MiXCR on the 5' RACE reads and lists one entry per CDR3 protein. The sample holds 450,000 to 550,000 distinct CDR3 sequences, roughly 5.3% seen once. Input material: blood, either unsorted or a sorted T cell fraction (not recorded which). Receptors originate from a male donor with ankylosing spondylitis. Both conserved end residues are part of each CDR3. D genes are given only for firm matches. Clone size, where shown, is once, few, many, or a class for clones that have expanded.

v_call: TRBV28; clone_size: few; d_call: -; j_call: TRBJ1-5; cdr3_aa: CASSSVGASNQPQHF; cdr3_nt: TGTGCCAGCAGCTCCGTGGGGGCCAGCAATCAGCCCCAGCATTTT
v_call: TRBV5-1; clone_size: many; d_call: -; j_call: TRBJ1-1; cdr3_aa: CASSSEGGTAEAFF; cdr3_nt: TGCGCCAGCAGCTCCGAGGGGGGGACCGCTGAAGCTTTCTTT
v_call: TRBV29-1; clone_size: many; d_call: -; j_call: TRBJ2-3; cdr3_aa: CSVARPGATDTQYF; cdr3_nt: TGCAGCGTTGCTCGGCCAGGGGCCACAGATACGCAGTATTTT
v_call: TRBV6-1; clone_size: few; d_call: TRBD1; j_call: TRBJ1-1; cdr3_aa: CASSEYFRGDREAFF; cdr3_nt: TGTGCCAGCAGTGAATATTTTAGGGGGGACAGGGAAGCTTTCTTT
v_call: TRBV6-2/TRBV6-3; clone_size: many; d_call: -; j_call: TRBJ2-1; cdr3_aa: CASRLDPSGQFF; cdr3_nt: TGTGCCAGCAGACTGGACCCCTCAGGGCAGTTCTTC
v_call: TRBV29-1; clone_size: few; d_call: -; j_call: TRBJ1-2; cdr3_aa: CSVEWREGLYGYTF; cdr3_nt: TGCAGCGTTGAGTGGAGAGAGGGACTCTATGGCTACACCTTC
v_call: TRBV6-2/TRBV6-3; clone_size: few; d_call: TRBD1; j_call: TRBJ1-1; cdr3_aa: CAIGQGAGTEAFF; cdr3_nt: TGTGCCATCGGACAGGGGGCAGGCACTGAAGCTTTCTTT
v_call: TRBV5-1; clone_size: many; d_call: TRBD1; j_call: TRBJ2-1; cdr3_aa: CASSSGQTYNEQFF; cdr3_nt: TGCGCCAGCAGCTCGGGACAGACATACAATGAGCAGTTCTTC
v_call: TRBV20-1; clone_size: many; d_call: -; j_call: TRBJ2-7; cdr3_aa: CSARPPSYEQYF; cdr3_nt: TGCAGTGCTAGACCCCCGTCCTACGAGCAGTACTTC
v_call: TRBV13; clone_size: many; d_call: -; j_call: TRBJ2-5; cdr3_aa: CASRLVRAEETQYF; cdr3_nt: TGTGCCAGCCGGCTGGTGAGGGCAGAAGAGACCCAGTACTTC
v_call: TRBV6-2/TRBV6-3; clone_size: -; d_call: -; j_call: TRBJ1-4; cdr3_aa: CASSQQAFLRVFF; cdr3_nt: TGTGCCAGCAGTCAACAGGCGTTCCTGAGGGTGTTTTTT
v_call: TRBV5-1; clone_size: many; d_call: -; j_call: TRBJ2-2; cdr3_aa: CASSSDPNTGELFF; cdr3_nt: TGCGCCAGCAGCTCTGACCCGAACACCGGGGAGCTGTTTTTT
v_call: TRBV5-1; clone_size: many; d_call: -; j_call: TRBJ1-2; cdr3_aa: CASSFIRRGGYTF; cdr3_nt: TGCGCCAGCAGCTTTATTCGCAGGGGTGGCTACACCTTC
v_call: TRBV29-1; clone_size: many; d_call: -; j_call: TRBJ2-7; cdr3_aa: CSVLTRTISSYEQYF; cdr3_nt: TGCAGCGTTCTGACTAGGACAATTAGCTCCTACGAGCAGTACTTC
v_call: TRBV7-9; clone_size: -; d_call: -; j_call: TRBJ2-7; cdr3_aa: CASSSGDSFYEQYF; cdr3_nt: TGTGCCAGCAGCTCCGGCGACTCGTTCTACGAGCAGTACTTC
v_call: TRBV6-5; clone_size: many; d_call: -; j_call: TRBJ1-2; cdr3_aa: CASSYAQFRANYGYTF; cdr3_nt: TGTGCCAGCAGTTACGCCCAATTCAGAGCTAACTATGGCTACACCTTC
v_call: TRBV6-1; clone_size: many; d_call: -; j_call: TRBJ2-3; cdr3_aa: CASSTRTETSTDTQYF; cdr3_nt: TGTGCCAGCAGTACCCGGACGGAAACTAGCACAGATACGCAGTATTTT
v_call: TRBV4-1; clone_size: -; d_call: -; j_call: TRBJ1-2; cdr3_aa: CASSRLARGDYGYTF; cdr3_nt: TGCGCCAGCAGCCGGCTCGCGAGGGGGGATTATGGCTACACCTTC
v_call: TRBV27; clone_size: many; d_call: -; j_call: TRBJ2-5; cdr3_aa: CASSPRDTEETQYF; cdr3_nt: TGTGCCAGCAGTCCACGGGACACAGAAGAGACCCAGTACTTC
v_call: TRBV7-3; clone_size: few; d_call: TRBD2; j_call: TRBJ2-1; cdr3_aa: CASSRTSDINEQFF; cdr3_nt: TGTGCCAGCAGCCGGACTAGCGACATAAATGAGCAGTTCTTC
v_call: TRBV12-3/TRBV12-4; clone_size: many; d_call: -; j_call: TRBJ1-2; cdr3_aa: CASSLSLPSLYGYTF; cdr3_nt: TGTGCCAGCAGTTTATCCCTACCCTCACTATATGGCTACACCTTC
v_call: TRBV9; clone_size: few; d_call: -; j_call: TRBJ2-3; cdr3_aa: CASSPFSRGTSTDTQYF; cdr3_nt: TGTGCCAGCAGCCCTTTCTCCCGGGGGACTAGCACAGATACGCAGTATTTT
v_call: TRBV7-9; clone_size: many; d_call: -; j_call: TRBJ2-7; cdr3_aa: CASSYTRGRHYEQYF; cdr3_nt: TGTGCCAGCAGCTACACCCGGGGGCGGCACTACGAGCAGTACTTC
v_call: TRBV20-1; clone_size: many; d_call: TRBD2; j_call: TRBJ2-7; cdr3_aa: CSASGRASYEQYF; cdr3_nt: TGCAGTGCTAGCGGGAGGGCCTCCTACGAGCAGTACTTC
v_call: TRBV6-5; clone_size: many; d_call: -; j_call: TRBJ1-3; cdr3_aa: CASSSRLDGNTIYF; cdr3_nt: TGTGCCAGCAGTTCCCGTCTCGATGGAAACACCATATATTTT
v_call: TRBV29-1; clone_size: many; d_call: TRBD2; j_call: TRBJ2-7; cdr3_aa: CSVAGFSGRANEQYF; cdr3_nt: TGCAGCGTTGCGGGATTTAGCGGGAGGGCCAACGAGCAGTACTTC
v_call: TRBV6-1; clone_size: many; d_call: TRBD1; j_call: TRBJ2-3; cdr3_aa: CASKRTGGADTQYF; cdr3_nt: TGTGCCAGCAAACGGACAGGGGGCGCAGATACGCAGTATTTT
v_call: TRBV28; clone_size: many; d_call: -; j_call: TRBJ2-2; cdr3_aa: CASGRLSGELFF; cdr3_nt: TGTGCCAGCGGGCGGTTGTCCGGGGAGCTGTTTTTT
v_call: TRBV28; clone_size: many; d_call: -; j_call: TRBJ1-6; cdr3_aa: CASSFSQNNSPLHF; cdr3_nt: TGTGCCAGCAGTTTCTCACAGAATAATTCACCCCTCCACTTT
v_call: TRBV7-2; clone_size: many; d_call: TRBD2; j_call: TRBJ2-1; cdr3_aa: CASSGGGTSRMDEQFF; cdr3_nt: TGTGCCAGCAGCGGGGGGGGGACTAGCCGTATGGATGAGCAGTTCTTC
v_call: TRBV5-1; clone_size: many; d_call: -; j_call: TRBJ2-7; cdr3_aa: CASSLTGVSSYEQYF; cdr3_nt: TGCGCCAGCAGCTTAACGGGGGTGAGCTCCTACGAGCAGTACTTC
v_call: TRBV20-1; clone_size: many; d_call: -; j_call: TRBJ1-2; cdr3_aa: CSARDLGGSYGYTF; cdr3_nt: TGCAGTGCTAGAGATCTTGGCGGTAGCTATGGCTACACCTTC
v_call: TRBV20-1; clone_size: many; d_call: -; j_call: TRBJ2-5; cdr3_aa: CSAILRRETQYF; cdr3_nt: TGCAGTGCAATCCTCAGGAGGGAGACCCAGTACTTC
v_call: TRBV4-1; clone_size: many; d_call: -; j_call: TRBJ2-1; cdr3_aa: CASSQVGRRYNEQFF; cdr3_nt: TGCGCCAGCAGCCAAGTTGGGAGGCGGTACAATGAGCAGTTCTTC
v_call: TRBV28; clone_size: many; d_call: -; j_call: TRBJ1-4; cdr3_aa: CASSSGGSNEKLFF; cdr3_nt: TGTGCCAGCAGTTCGGGCGGGTCTAATGAAAAACTGTTTTTT
v_call: TRBV20-1; clone_size: many; d_call: TRBD1; j_call: TRBJ2-5; cdr3_aa: CSARGFRDSQETQYF; cdr3_nt: TGCAGTGCTAGGGGTTTTAGGGACAGCCAAGAGACCCAGTACTTC
v_call: TRBV11-2; clone_size: many; d_call: TRBD2; j_call: TRBJ2-1; cdr3_aa: CASSLWAGGTSDEQFF; cdr3_nt: TGTGCCAGCAGCTTATGGGCCGGGGGGACGAGCGATGAGCAGTTCTTC
v_call: TRBV7-9; clone_size: few; d_call: -; j_call: TRBJ2-1; cdr3_aa: CASSPGPGNKNEQFF; cdr3_nt: TGTGCCAGCAGCCCAGGCCCGGGGAATAAGAATGAGCAGTTCTTC
v_call: TRBV2; clone_size: many; d_call: TRBD1; j_call: TRBJ2-7; cdr3_aa: CASRRGQSYEQYF; cdr3_nt: TGTGCCAGCAGGAGGGGACAGTCCTACGAGCAGTACTTC
v_call: TRBV7-6; clone_size: many; d_call: -; j_call: TRBJ1-2; cdr3_aa: CASSQGGTHGYTF; cdr3_nt: TGTGCCAGCAGCCAAGGGGGGACCCATGGCTACACCTTC
v_call: TRBV11-2; clone_size: many; d_call: -; j_call: TRBJ1-2; cdr3_aa: CASSLDGSFNYGYTF; cdr3_nt: TGTGCCAGCAGCTTGGACGGCAGTTTTAACTATGGCTACACCTTC
v_call: TRBV7-7; clone_size: many; d_call: TRBD2; j_call: TRBJ2-5; cdr3_aa: CASSGSGTQETQYF; cdr3_nt: TGTGCTAGCAGCGGTAGCGGGACCCAAGAGACCCAGTACTTC
v_call: TRBV28; clone_size: many; d_call: TRBD2; j_call: TRBJ2-3; cdr3_aa: CASSGRWGAGVEADTQYF; cdr3_nt: TGTGCCAGCAGTGGCCGTTGGGGAGCGGGAGTTGAGGCAGATACGCAGTATTTT
v_call: TRBV20-1; clone_size: many; d_call: TRBD1; j_call: TRBJ2-7; cdr3_aa: CSANRQGASYEQYF; cdr3_nt: TGCAGTGCTAACCGACAGGGGGCTTCCTACGAGCAGTACTTC
v_call: TRBV28; clone_size: -; d_call: -; j_call: TRBJ2-6; cdr3_aa: CASSPRWRSGANVLTF; cdr3_nt: TGTGCCAGCAGTCCTCGGTGGCGCTCTGGGGCCAACGTCCTGACTTTC